Presented here are 7 T cell receptor beta chains from one specimen sequenced in a study of blood T cells in healthy people across ages. A J-beta primer mix and a sample-barcoded 5' primer were used in a second PCR of about 7 to 11 cycles. TCRdb reprocessed the 5' RACE reads via MiXCR and lists one record per CDR3 protein. The table includes about 900,000 distinct CDR3 sequences, less than 80% detected once. What was sequenced was blood. The receptors originated from a man aged 25-45 years in good health.

The chain carries TRBV7-6 and TRBJ2-5; D not resolved. Germline V gene sequence: CDR1 SGHVS, CDR2 FNYEAQ. With 3 bases removed from V and 2 bases from J, the gap between germline ends came to 10 bases. The CDR3 is made up of 14 amino acids. The CDR3 reads CASSLSSTQETQYF. The CDR3 DNA follows: TGTGCCAGCAGCTTGAGCAGCACTCAAGAGACCCAGTACTTC.

The chain links TRBV15 to TRBJ2-4, with a tentative D call TRBD2 (5 bases). The J call may be incorrect, as the DNA end agrees better with TRBJ2-7. Germline loops: CDR1 LNHNV, CDR2 YYDKDF (reference sequence). The CDR3 contains 14 residues. The CDR3 protein is CATSTQTGYREQYF. CDR3 DNA sequence: TGTGCCACCAGCACCCAGACGGGGTATCGCGAGCAGTACTTC.

This sequence joins TRBV10-3 and TRBJ2-7, with D hard to call. The germline V gene has CDR1 ENHRY and CDR2 SYGVKD. The CDR3 loop spans 14 amino acids. With 4 bases removed from V and 0 bases from J, the gap between germline ends came to 10 bases. The CDR3 protein is CAISGQESSYEQYF. DNA of the CDR3: TGTGCCATCAGTGGCCAGGAGAGCTCCTACGAGCAGTACTTC.

This clonotype came up a few times. This CDR3 is CSARAGTTYEQYF. The DNA for the CDR3 is TGCAGTGCTAGAGCCGGGACTACCTACGAGCAGTACTTC. The chain is built from TRBV20-1 and TRBJ2-7; TRBD2 matches 7 bases. J gave up 2 bases and V 1 base, and 2 bases lay outside the gene matches. The CDR3 totals 13 residues. Germline V CDR1 and CDR2: DFQATT, SNEGSKA (reference sequence).

This clonotype has just a few counts. The J gene is TRBJ2-1, the V gene TRBV25-1; tentative D call: TRBD2 (5 bases). Deletions cut 6 bases from V and 3 bases from J, with 12 bases between. The CDR3 runs 14 residues. CDR1 MGHDK and CDR2 SYGVNS come from the germline V gene. The CDR3 loop is CASSSGILYNEQFF. DNA of the CDR3: TGTGCCAGCAGCTCCGGGATCCTCTACAATGAGCAGTTCTTC.

In its sample, this clonotype was seen a few times. The V and J genes are TRBV3-1 and TRBJ1-2; tentative D call: TRBD1 (6 bases). Germline V CDR1 and CDR2: LGHDT, YNNKEL (reference sequence). This CDR3 has 15 residues. The V gene lost 3 bases and the J gene lost 4 bases, with 15 bases spanning the gap. The CDR3: CASSHKPGQSYGYTF. The CDR3 bases are TGTGCCAGCAGCCATAAGCCCGGACAGAGCTATGGCTACACCTTC. Complete variable domain (other parts from reference TRBV3-1 and TRBJ1-2): DTAVSQTPKYLVTQMGNDKSIKCEQNLGHDTMYWYKQDSKKFLKIMFSYNNKELIINETVPNRFSPKSPDKAHLNLHINSLELGDSAVYFCASSHKPGQSYGYTFGSGTRLTVV.

Comments on this clonotype: One end of the junction varies from germline; a read error may be responsible. The chain is built from TRBV7-3 and TRBJ2-3; D is perhaps TRBD2 (6 bases). CDR3 length: 15 residues. Germline CDR1 reads SGHTA; CDR2 reads FQGTGA. Here the CDR3 DNA reads TGTGCTAGCAGCTCACGCCCGGGACTCACAGATACGCAGTATTTT. This codes for CASSSRPGLTDTQYF. The full variable domain, rest sourced from reference TRBV7-3 and TRBJ2-3, is GAGVSQTPSNKVTEKGKYVELRCDPISGHTALYWYRQSLGQGPEFLIYFQGTGAADDSGLPNDRFFAVRPEGSVSTLKIQRTERGDSAVYLCASSSRPGLTDTQYFGPGTRLTVL.